A selection of T cell receptor beta chains follows, all from one sample in a study of post-analysis software for immune sequencing data. MiXCR was run by TCRdb on the PCR reads, yielding one entry per CDR3 protein. The sample gives hundreds of thousands of distinct CDR3 sequences, 35% to 45% of which show up once; roughly 8.2% is in the top ten. The sequencing input was blood. These receptor sequences come from a girl aged 2-10 years with multiple sclerosis. The CDR3 runs from the conserved cysteine through the conserved F or W. Each record gives: V gene, CDR3 protein.

>TRBV20-1
CSASDKVAGGLIEQFF
>TRBV20-1
CSATREPNTEAFF
>TRBV10-2
CASRAGGVHGYTF
>TRBV5-5
CASSFRTSGRNEQFF
>TRBV6-1
CASSPRTGYILAKNIQYF
>TRBV7-2
CASRQTGSNEQFF
>TRBV28
CASSSTTGWGTDTQYF
>TRBV7-3
CASSLWDSSYNEQFF
>TRBV7-3
CASSLQLADSTDTQYF
>TRBV25-1
CASSGDGVLGAGELFF
>TRBV18
CASSPLAGGSREETQYF
>TRBV7-2
CASSTAGNFFHGYTF
>TRBV29-1
CSVEDPGYGYTF
>TRBV7-2
CASSLSASGRVDTQYF
>TRBV5-1
CASSPRGGGIYNEQFF
>TRBV18
CASSPSWGDTQYF
>TRBV6-5
CASSYEGGLSYEQYF
>TRBV4-3
CASSQDDRGSYEQYF
>TRBV10-3
CAISESGMGLTEAFF
>TRBV5-5
CASSSQGTGYEQYF
>TRBV3-1
CASSQRPGTGQAFF
>TRBV24-1
CATAGDTGRGKNEQFF
>TRBV29-1
CSVEGDRGQFHEQFF
>TRBV29-1
CSVITLGYEQYF
>TRBV4-1
CASSQAIGGSQETQYF
>TRBV5-1
CASSFRQSYEQYF
>TRBV2
CASSEPPYEQYF
>TRBV6-6
CASSWGLGSNQPQHF
>TRBV5-1
CASSLDRVRDTQYF
>TRBV7-3
CASSWGPSWDQETQYF